This TCR beta chain comes out of a study of blood T cell repertoires in COVID-19 (dated by TCRdb to 2020 to 2022). Study-wide context: Samples covering the acute and convalescent phases of COVID-19 were provided by collaborators in the United States, Italy and Spain. The samples were drawn from two sources: the first 160 participants of the ongoing ImmuneRACE study, and fewer than 1,500 subjects contributed by 6 global collaborators. The repertoires were released in a freely available public database intended as a resource for research on the immune response to SARS-CoV-2. The prospective study material was composed of cDNA or gDNA derived from T cells, B-cell-depleted T cells, or PBMCs. HLA class I and class II types, where available, came from metadata supplied by the sample provider rather than from assay-based typing. Nearly every sample came with metadata listing a de-identified subject ID, COVID-19 status, age in years and sex. Subjects who had been exposed to COVID-19, were actively infected with it, or had recovered from it provided the deeply sampled blood TCRbeta repertoires that made up the dataset.

Comment on this clone: The target of this receptor is not known. No much larger clone is present one base from it, and per-base qualities are unavailable.

Whole blood was collected in K2EDTA tubes by collaborating institutions according to the institutions' own protocols. For TCRbeta analysis, collaborators shipped samples as frozen whole blood, isolated PBMCs, or DNA extracted from either of those sample types. The CDR3 spans 15 residues, from the cysteine through the phenylalanine. The kept DNA is CDR3 alone, 45 bases in frame from the first base. V and J are trimmed by 7 bases and 4 bases, and the gene matches miss 9 bases of the junction. CDR1 and CDR2, per the germline V gene (reference sequence), are LNHNV and YYDKDF. TCRbeta CDR3 regions were amplified from genomic DNA by means of the immunoSEQ Assay, a bias-controlled multiplex PCR. Concerning the study's data processing: Within the assay, amplification of reference gene primers was used to estimate how many nucleated cells each sample contained. To quantify the absolute abundance of each unique TCRbeta CDR3 rearrangement, sequence reads were collapsed and filtered. Productive Simpson clonality was computed per sample as the square root of Simpson's diversity index over productive rearrangements. The immuneACCESS repertoire file appears here via TCRdb, limited to in-frame rearrangements. These files lack a portion of the clones; in checked studies, under half of the deficit traces to unresolved V genes, and the cause of the others is not known. The V and J calls and the clone size are those of that table, but D and trimming were determined from the DNA. In all, the sample holds 280,000 or so clones, and 65% to 90% of those were seen once. The ten top clones hold about 14% of the sample.

Overall study results and their limits: The quantity of clinical and demographic metadata differed by source and by participant and was supplied without curation.

The sequence links TRBV15 to TRBJ2-2; TRBD1 lines up with 7 middle nucleotides. This clonotype originated in a human donor in a cohort sampled during active COVID-19. Material for sequencing was peripheral blood. The CDR3 amino acid sequence is: CATTGQAPGTGELFF. The sequenced DNA is TGTGCCACCACTGGACAGGCCCCGGGCACCGGGGAGCTGTTTTTT.